This TCR beta chain was retrieved from a study of T cell repertoires in cytomegalovirus infection. The wider study: From public TCR beta signatures came an indication of both CMV infection and matching HLA type.

Ten or more counts support this clonotype. No antigen is known for it. Germline CDR1 reads MNHEY; CDR2 reads SMNVEV (reference sequence). Trimming removed 5 bases from V and 5 bases from J; junction bases left unmatched: 9. This CDR3 contains 15 residues. In TCRdb, the reads were re-called with MiXCR into one record per CDR3 protein. The repertoire has 310,000 or so distinct CDR3 sequences, around 9.6% of them found once; the top ten carry 2.5%. Study results and limitations: There were HLA-C-restricted CMV-specific TCR beta clonotypes dominating the ex vivo response.

The clonotype was recovered from a human donor in good health (CMV status not recorded). Some clones in this sample may be carry-over from other donors' samples. The J gene is TRBJ2-7, the V gene TRBV27; the match to TRBD1 covers 10 bases. Sequencing was done on a sample of PBMCs. CDR3 sequence reads: CASSSPGTGVHEQYF. DNA of the CDR3: TGTGCCAGCAGTAGCCCCGGGACAGGGGTCCACGAGCAGTACTTC.